The clone carrying this T cell receptor (beta chain) was detected many times. Its antigen is unidentified. The sample comes from a study of T cell repertoires in cytomegalovirus infection. Study in general: Based on public TCR beta signatures, there were indications of CMV infection and of a matching HLA type.

TCRdb independently ran MiXCR on the reads; one entry per CDR3 protein. The data contain 450,000 to 550,000 distinct CDR3 sequences, about 15% of them singletons. This CDR3 spans 15 amino acids. From germline, CDR1 is SGHVS and CDR2 FNYEAQ. Trimming took 7 bases from V and 8 from J; bases not matched to a gene: 13. Findings and limits, study-wide: Carriers of CMV plus the relevant HLA were identified by cumulative public TCR beta family frequency. The ex vivo response was dominated by HLA-C-restricted CMV-specific TCR beta clonotypes.

V is TRBV7-6 and J is TRBJ2-2; 7 positions agree with TRBD1. This receptor was identified in a human donor in good health (CMV status not recorded). Some clones in this sample may be carry-over from other donors' samples. Sequenced: CD8+ T cells from PBMCs. The CDR3 is CASTPKGAVEGELFF. CDR3 DNA sequence: TGTGCCAGCACCCCAAAGGGGGCTGTAGAAGGGGAGCTGTTTTTT.